This T cell receptor (beta chain) came from a study of T cell responses to AZD1222 COVID-19 vaccine. The study, taken as a whole, reports: Spike-specific TCR repertoires showed rising breadth and depth after two AZD1222 doses. Vaccine-associated CD4 TCRs ranged over spike, dominating at 160-218 and 743-854.

Here immunoSEQ multiplex PCR was the method, and the copy in TCRdb shows in-frame clones only, minus some. The profile shows over 130,000 clones, about nine tenths of them singletons. This clone was counted a few times. Its cognate antigen is unknown. The source was peripheral blood, collected on day 0 of AZD1222 vaccination. The sequence was obtained from an adult in good health.

CDR3 sequence reads: CASSAERGDYGYTF. CDR3 DNA: TGTGCCAGCAGCGCTGAAAGGGGGGACTATGGCTACACCTTC. The chain couples TRBV2 to TRBJ1-2; weak D call: TRBD1 (6 bases). The V gene's germline CDR1 is SNHLY and CDR2 FYNNEI. With 6 bases removed from V and 3 bases from J, the gap between germline ends came to 14 bases. This CDR3 contains 14 residues.